This T cell receptor (beta chain) was identified in a study of STAT5B mutations in CD4+ large granular lymphocyte leukemia. The survey-level immunoSEQ assay was used. Original handling: Lowest detectable productive clonotype frequency was 2.59 x 10-5. Method: immunoSEQ multiplex PCR; TCRdb's copy keeps in-frame clones and lacks some. The V and J calls and clone size are taken from that table; D and trimming were inferred from the DNA. The sample carries 25,000 to 40,000 clones, around 76% recorded once. V lost 5 bases and J lost 9, with 17 bases in between. Germline V CDR1 and CDR2: GTSNPN, SVGIG (reference sequence). This CDR3 comprises 13 residues. Findings and limits, study-wide: Top patient clones used TRBV06 genes more often: 8/27 versus 2/35 in controls.

A remark on this clone: Its cognate antigen is unknown.

The sequencing sample was made of CD4+ T cells from blood buffy coats. The chain uses TRBV30 and TRBJ2-1; D unclear. The receptor was isolated from a human donor in good health. This CDR3 reads CAWGRVSQFEQFF. The CDR3 coding sequence is TGTGCCTGGGGAAGGGTATCCCAATTTGAGCAGTTCTTC.